Below are 11 T cell receptor beta chains sequenced from a single sample in a study of blood T cell repertoires in COVID-19. Profiled with immunoSEQ multiplex PCR; TCRdb holds only in-frame clones, not every one. The data show 80,000 or so clones, roughly 80% seen once. The sequenced sample consisted of peripheral blood. These receptors were collected from a woman in her sixties with acute or convalescent COVID-19.

This chain uses TRBV5-8 with TRBJ1-2; D is uncertain. Germline V lookup: CDR1 SGHTS, CDR2 YDEGEE. The length of the CDR3 is 15 residues. V gave up 0 bases and J gave up 4 bases, with 13 bases separating them. The CDR3 sequence is CASSLGREEGYGYTF. The CDR3 nucleotides are TGTGCCAGCAGCTTGGGACGGGAGGAAGGCTATGGCTACACCTTC.

The chain joins TRBV6-1 to TRBJ1-5, with 12 bases lining up with TRBD1. Germline values: CDR1 MNHNS, CDR2 SASEGT. The V gene end was trimmed by 3 bases and the J gene end by 5 bases; junction bases not matched to a gene: 5. The length of the CDR3 is 16 residues. The CDR3 region is CASSEGGQGAYQPQHF. The CDR3 nucleotides are TGTGCCAGCAGTGAGGGGGGACAGGGGGCATATCAGCCCCAGCATTTT.

This clone came up once. The V and J genes are TRBV9 and TRBJ1-2, with D perhaps TRBD1 (6 bases). Per germline, CDR1 SGDLS and CDR2 YYNGEE. Trimming pared 3 bases from V and 5 bases from J, leaving 14 bases between. The CDR3 is 14 amino acids. DNA for the CDR3: TGTGCCAGCAGCGCCTACAGGGAAGATTATGGCTACACCTTC. It translates to CASSAYREDYGYTF.

A few counts support this clone. V usage is TRBV3-1 (or the pseudogene TRBV3-2) and J usage is TRBJ2-7, with D possibly being TRBD2 (5 bases). In germline, CDR1 is LGHDT, CDR2 YNNKEL (reference sequence). The CDR3 runs 16 residues. Between the trimmed V and J ends, which lost 0 bases and 5 bases, there was a span of 17 bases. The CDR3 sequence: CASSQDLWEIPHEQYF. In nucleotides, the CDR3 is TGTGCCAGCAGCCAAGATCTTTGGGAGATTCCCCACGAGCAGTACTTC.

The chain employs TRBV6-5 and TRBJ1-4; 7 nucleotides agree with TRBD1. After removal of 6 bases from V and 8 bases from J, the junction contained 12 bases not matched to a gene. This CDR3 contains 15 residues. CDR1 is MNHEY, CDR2 SVGAGI, per germline. CDR3 region: CASRKTGTAGEKLFF. CDR3 DNA: TGTGCCAGCAGGAAGACCGGGACAGCCGGAGAAAAACTGTTTTTT.

The genes are TRBV4-1 and TRBJ2-4; 14 bases match TRBD2. Per germline, CDR1 MGHRA and CDR2 YSYEKL. The CDR3 runs to 21 residues. V dropped 0 bases and J dropped 0; count of bases not matched to a gene: 10. Here the CDR3 DNA reads TGCGCCAGCAGCCAAGAAGGCGGGACTAGCGGGGGCCCGCCAGCCAAAAACATTCAGTACTTC. It yields the protein CASSQEGGTSGGPPAKNIQYF.

This rearrangement joins TRBV24-1 to TRBJ2-7; 7 bases agree with TRBD1. From germline, CDR1 is KGHDR and CDR2 SFDVKD. This CDR3 spans 14 amino acids. V was clipped by 0 bases and J by 2 bases; unmatched bases: 0. CDR3 in DNA: TGTGCCACCAGTGATTTGAGGGGGCCCTACGAGCAGTACTTC. Protein product: CATSDLRGPYEQYF.

V is TRBV5-1 and J is TRBJ2-7, with 13 bases that match TRBD2. The CDR3 has 18 amino acids. Trimming cost V 4 bases and J 2 bases; bases outside gene matches: 12. CDR1 SGHRS and CDR2 YFSETQ come from the germline V gene. This CDR3 is CASSLMQGGTSGAYEQYF. The CDR3 region has the DNA TGCGCCAGCAGCCTGATGCAAGGTGGGACTAGCGGGGCCTACGAGCAGTACTTC. Using reference TRBV5-1 and TRBJ2-7 for the parts outside the CDR3, the full variable domain is KAGVTQTPRYLIKTRGQQVTLSCSPISGHRSVSWYQQTPGQGLQFLFEYFSETQRNKGNFPGRFSGRQFSNSRSEMNVSTLELGDSALYLCASSLMQGGTSGAYEQYFGPGTRLTVT.

The chain recombines TRBV7-2 with TRBJ1-2; D may be TRBD1 (6 bases). CDR1 SGHTA and CDR2 FQGNSA come from the germline V gene. This CDR3 contains 13 residues. The V gene lost 7 bases and the J gene lost 4 bases, with 13 bases spanning the gap. CDR3 sequence reads: CASNLQGGYGYTF. In DNA, the CDR3 is TGTGCCAGCAACCTACAGGGTGGCTATGGCTACACCTTC.

The CDR3 coding sequence is TGTGCCAGCAGTCCCGAGGACCACAGGGGGCCGAATCAGCCCCAGCATTTT. Translated, it gives CASSPEDHRGPNQPQHF. V is TRBV6-2 or TRBV6-3 and J is TRBJ1-5; 9 nucleotides match TRBD1. The CDR3 is made up of 17 amino acids. Germline V gene data show CDR1 as MNHEY and CDR2 as SVGEGT. V shed 5 bases and J 4 bases; nucleotides not matched to a gene: 12.

J is TRBJ1-1 and V is TRBV30; possible D gene TRBD1, 5 bases. This CDR3 contains 13 residues. Trimming left V 2 bases short and J 4 bases short, with 11 bases between. Looked up from germline, CDR1 is GTSNPN and CDR2 is SVGIG (reference sequence). The DNA of the CDR3 is TGTGCCTGGAGTCTAAGTACAGGCACTGAAGCTTTCTTT. It yields the protein CAWSLSTGTEAFF.